This T cell receptor (beta chain) was sequenced during a study of human CD8 memory T cell subsets. Overall study findings and caveats: While effector memory cells differed, stem-like memory and precursor exhausted T cells had similarly high diversity. Stem-like memory T cell repertoires overlapped minimally with precursor exhausted T cell repertoires. The sequencing covered T cell receptor beta chains alone.

Scientists made TCR beta libraries using UMI-labeled 5' RACE. Original handling: Within each TCR beta library, functional CDR3 beta clonotypes numbered between 3,000 and 18,000. TCRdb reanalyzed the 5' RACE reads, giving one entry per CDR3 protein sequence and no DNA. The V and J calls here are based on TCRdb, not the publication. Its table lists about 11,000 distinct CDR3 sequences. Germline V CDR1 and CDR2: GTSNPN, SVGIG (reference sequence). The CDR3 contains 12 residues. With respect to this clonotype: What it recognizes is unknown.

Sequenced sample: CD8+ T cells from PBMCs. The TCR comes from a human donor in good health. This chain links TRBV30 with TRBJ1-2. This CDR3 is CAWSYMNYGYTF.